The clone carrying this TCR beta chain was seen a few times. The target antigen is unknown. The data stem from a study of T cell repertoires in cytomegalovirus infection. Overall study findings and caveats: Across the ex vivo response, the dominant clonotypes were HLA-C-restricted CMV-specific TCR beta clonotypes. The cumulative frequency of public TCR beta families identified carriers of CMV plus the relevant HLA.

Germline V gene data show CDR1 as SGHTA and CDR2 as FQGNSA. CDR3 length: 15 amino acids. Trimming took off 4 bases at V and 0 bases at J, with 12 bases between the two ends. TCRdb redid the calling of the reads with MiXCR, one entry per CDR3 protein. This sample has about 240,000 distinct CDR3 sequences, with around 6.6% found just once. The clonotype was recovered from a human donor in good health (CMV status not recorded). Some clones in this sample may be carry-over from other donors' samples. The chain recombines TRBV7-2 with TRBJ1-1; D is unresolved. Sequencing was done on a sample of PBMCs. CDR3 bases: TGTGCCAGCAGCTACCTCCACGGCATGAACACTGAAGCTTTCTTT. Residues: CASSYLHGMNTEAFF.